This T cell receptor beta chain was sequenced in a study of T cell changes during pregnancy in multiple sclerosis. Some clones are missing from TCRdb's copy, which holds only in-frame ones; the method was immunoSEQ multiplex PCR. In the table there are 50,000 or so clones, around 92% of which are singletons. The sample here was CD4+ T cells from peripheral blood mononuclear cells, taken after pregnancy. The TCR sequence derives from a female donor with multiple sclerosis, enrolled in a pregnancy study.

Here the CDR3 reads CASSPDRGTYEQYF. CDR3 sequence (DNA): TGTGCCAGCAGCCCCGATCGCGGTACCTACGAGCAGTACTTC. This chain uses TRBV11-3 with TRBJ2-7; D remains ambiguous. The CDR3 is 14 residues long. The germline gives CDR1 SGHNT, CDR2 YENEEA. V was clipped by 5 bases and J by 2 bases, with 13 bases between them.